This entry describes one T cell receptor (beta chain). This sample includes further DNA sequences coding for the same CDR3. TCRdb's table, derived via immunoSEQ multiplex PCR, lists solely in-frame clones and lacks some. Of approximately 180,000 clones in the sample, approximately 85% were seen once. V shed 3 bases, J shed 2 bases, and the junction held 0 bases outside the gene matches. CDR1 is SGHTA, CDR2 FQGNSA, per germline. This CDR3 spans 14 amino acids. The data originate from a study of blood T cell repertoires in COVID-19. The specimen was peripheral blood. The rearrangement links TRBV7-2 to TRBJ2-7, with 11 bases fitting TRBD2. The sequence derives from a human donor with active or convalescent COVID-19. The donor label of this sample is uncertain. The CDR3 spells CASSLGLAAYEQYF. The CDR3 DNA follows: TGTGCCAGCAGCTTGGGACTAGCGGCCTACGAGCAGTACTTC.